This T cell receptor (beta chain) was captured in a study of blood T cell repertoires in COVID-19. Study-wide context: The United States, Italy and Spain supplied acute and convalescent COVID-19 samples. In each case, the material was cDNA or gDNA derived from T cells, B-cell-depleted T cells, or PBMCs.

Individuals aged about 18 to 90 years were recruited from approximately 22 US areas. Cohort 3 donors counted as recovered after two negative PCRs, clearance, or resolved symptoms. In this sample, this clone turned up a few times. The table came from immunoSEQ multiplex PCR; TCRdb's copy has only in-frame clones and leaves some out. The table lists about 320,000 clones, roughly 87% of them singletons. The origin of this receptor is a woman aged 18-30 years who had recovered from COVID-19. Source material: PBMCs or T cells enriched from blood (not recorded which).

The CDR3 reads CASTSPTGRGTNEKLFF. The CDR3 DNA follows: TGTGCCAGCACCTCTCCCACAGGGAGGGGCACTAATGAAAAACTGTTTTTT. The chain has TRBV28 and TRBJ1-4, with D perhaps TRBD1 (6 bases). The CDR3 consists of 17 residues. Germline V CDR1 and CDR2: MDHEN, SYDVKM. With 7 bases removed from V and 2 bases from J, the gap between germline ends came to 20 bases.